Listed here is a single T cell receptor beta chain. Its cognate antigen has yet to be identified. No base quality information exists; no much larger clone differs at one position. The entry originates in a study of CD8 T cells in Susac syndrome (dated by TCRdb to between 2018 and 2021). Background on the whole study: Whether CD8+ T cell activation and differentiation in Susac syndrome was antigen driven was tested using repertoire sequencing. The clonality of the CD8+ T cell repertoire was compared across about 12 healthy donors, roughly 14 Susac syndrome patients and under 18 multiple sclerosis patients.

Peripheral blood CD8+ and CD4+ T cells from healthy donors, Susac syndrome patients and multiple sclerosis patients were profiled using high-throughput TCR beta sequencing. The multiple sclerosis controls were treatment-naive patients who had stable or active relapsing-remitting disease and met the revised McDonald criteria. Bulk CD8+ and CD4+ T cells were purified magnetically by negative isolation, whereas CD8+ TEMRA cells were enriched by FACS. Blood was collected in EDTA tubes and processed within 24 hours, with PBMCs isolated through density gradient centrifugation. PBMCs intended for TCR sequencing were frozen in liquid nitrogen and were later thawed in a 37 degrees C water bath. Purity of sorted or isolated CD4+, CD8+ and CD8+ TEMRA cells was at least 90%. RNA was extracted with the RNeasy kit and roughly 0.45 to 1 ug was reverse transcribed using random hexamers. The immunoSEQ multiplex PCR assay, covering 54 Vbeta and 13 Jbeta segments, was used to amplify TCR beta CDR3 regions. Bias from PCR amplification was corrected by using a synthetic template baseline for primer optimization and for computational correction. As for how the authors treated the data: Reads were annotated to V, D and J genes per IMGT and analyzed with immunoSEQ Analyzer, keeping only productive sequences. To calculate clonality, Shannon entropy was normalized by log2 of the number of productive unique sequences and then subtracted from one. For each patient and control, public and private clones were evaluated among the 100 most prevalent clones. Clones were defined as Susac-specific when absent from the healthy and MS cohorts, from fewer than 1,200 published viral clones and from other ImmuneACCESS disease sequences. The public reads were quality trimmed at Q25 with fastp and then assembled into clones with MiXCR by TCRdb, keeping productive beta chains. Every CDR3 protein is listed once, alongside the most common genes and DNA of its rows. V and J calls and clone size were set by TCRdb, not the authors. The sample table holds about 50,000 distinct CDR3 sequences, of which 93% were seen once. Approximately 0.49% of the sample comes from the top ten.

Overall study results and their limits: The TCR sequencing and HLA analysis was acknowledged to have included a relatively small number of individuals.

The TCR was taken from a human donor with multiple sclerosis. Material: CD8+ T cells from PBMCs.

The DNA reads TGTGCCAGCAGCGTAGGGTACGGCCAGCCCCAGCATTTT. Translated, this gives CASSVGYGQPQHF. The V and J segments used are TRBV9 and TRBJ1-5; too little of a D gene remains to name it. From the cysteine through the phenylalanine, the CDR3 covers 13 amino acids. Left in the record is the CDR3 DNA by itself, 39 bases read in frame from the first base. In the germline V gene, CDR1 corresponds to SGDLS and CDR2 to YYNGEE. V sheds 0 bases and J sheds 7 bases, leaving 8 bases between their ends.